The clone carrying this T cell receptor beta chain occurred a few times. Its antigen is not identified. The data are from a study of CD8+CD57+ T cells in acquired aplastic anemia. Study conclusions and caveats: The CD8+CD57+ cells of patients were less diverse than their total CD4+ and CD8+ pools.

Trimming cost V 5 bases and J 4 bases; bases outside gene matches: 3. This CDR3 region has 12 residues. Germline CDR1 reads DFQATT; CDR2 reads SNEGSKA (reference sequence). Genomic DNA, the template, was used for profiling of the TCR beta VDJ and CDR3. TCRdb re-derived calls from the reads in MiXCR, one entry per CDR3 protein. The sample lists roughly 16,000 distinct CDR3 sequences; less than 45% were seen once. Flow cytometry had shown expanded CD8+CD57+ cells in the patients chosen for sequencing. All patients had severe acquired aplastic anemia. The gene calls are TRBV20-1 and TRBJ2-7; 9 bases line up with TRBD1. The clonotype originates from a human donor with aplastic anemia. Sequences were obtained from CD8+CD57+ T cells sorted from PBMCs. Documented subset: bead-enriched CD8+CD57+ effector memory T cells from SAA patients. Written as DNA, the CDR3 is TGCAGTGCTGGGACAGGGCGGTACGAGCAGTACTTC. Its protein is CSAGTGRYEQYF.